These 26 T cell receptor beta chains originate from one sample sequenced in a study of CD8 T cells in ankylosing spondylitis (dated 2017 in TCRdb). Libraries were prepared through 5' RACE. TCRdb records Illumina HiSeq 2500 as the sequencer. The public sequencing data were trimmed at Q25 with fastp and processed into clonotypes with MiXCR by TCRdb, which kept only in-frame beta chains. Duplicate CDR3 protein sequences are folded into a single record with the most common DNA and genes. In all, the sample holds fewer than 350,000 distinct CDR3 sequences, and about 9.9% of those were seen once. Of the sample, roughly 9.2% falls within the top ten clones. The sequenced sample was blood, either unsorted or a sorted T cell fraction (not recorded which). The receptors originated from a female donor with ankylosing spondylitis or in good health (not recorded which).

This clonotype was counted at least ten times. This chain links TRBV20-1 with TRBJ2-5, with D possibly matching TRBD2 (8 bases). The CDR3 is 15 residues long. Trimming removed 1 base at V and 3 bases at J, with 15 bases between. Germline V CDR1 and CDR2: DFQATT, SNEGSKA (reference sequence). CDR3 residues: CSARAIAGQKETQYF. The DNA of the CDR3 is TGCAGTGCTAGAGCCATAGCGGGACAGAAAGAGACCCAGTACTTC.

This clonotype has more than one count but fewer than ten. The chain recombines TRBV20-1 with TRBJ2-4; 16 bases are a match to TRBD2. The CDR3 is 16 amino acids. The J segment lost 7 bases and the V segment lost 1 base, leaving 4 bases of the junction unmatched. Germline V gene data show CDR1 as DFQATT and CDR2 as SNEGSKA (reference sequence). CDR3 DNA: TGCAGTGCTAGAGGGGGACTAGCGGGGGGGCTCAACATTCAGTACTTC. Translation gives CSARGGLAGGLNIQYF.

This clonotype was counted ten times or more. This chain joins TRBV19 and TRBJ2-5; maybe TRBD2 (6 bases). Trimming removed 7 bases at V and 2 bases at J, with 17 bases between. The CDR3 is 15 residues long. CDR1 is LNHDA, CDR2 SQIVND, per germline (reference sequence). CDR3 amino acids: CASKRSGGIQETQYF. The CDR3 coding sequence is TGTGCCAGTAAGCGATCTGGCGGGATTCAAGAGACCCAGTACTTC.

The table lists this clonotype with many counts. This chain uses TRBV20-1 with TRBJ1-2; D is perhaps TRBD1 (6 bases). The CDR3 runs 16 residues. Germline V CDR1 and CDR2: DFQATT, SNEGSKA (reference sequence). V lost 5 bases and J 0 bases, leaving 19 bases between the germline ends. The DNA for the CDR3 is TGCAGTGCTCAGGCTAGTAGAGACAGGTCTAACTATGGCTACACCTTC. It is translated as CSAQASRDRSNYGYTF.

This clonotype was detected only a few times. This sequence joins TRBV4-3 and TRBJ2-2; 10 bases are a match to TRBD1. CDR1 is LGHNA and CDR2 is YSLEER in the germline V gene. Losses at the gene ends were 3 bases for V and 6 bases for J; bases not matched to a gene: 4. This CDR3 is built from 15 residues. CDR3 region: CASSQGTGAAGELFF. CDR3 sequence (DNA): TGCGCCAGCAGCCAGGGGACAGGGGCCGCCGGGGAGCTGTTTTTT.

The chain combines TRBV27 with TRBJ1-5, with D hard to call. Germline assignment: CDR1 MNHEY and CDR2 SMNVEV (reference sequence). This CDR3 comprises 14 residues. Trimming took 2 bases from V and 5 from J, leaving 10 bases between them. CDR3 coding DNA: TGTGCCAGCAGTTTAGTGCGGTTTCATCAGCCCCAGCATTTT. Translating gives CASSLVRFHQPQHF.

There are many counts of this clonotype. The chain is built from TRBV3-1 and TRBJ2-1; 9 bases fit TRBD2. Per germline, CDR1 LGHDT and CDR2 YNNKEL (reference sequence). Trimming removed 4 bases from V and 6 bases from J; junction bases left unmatched: 4. This CDR3 region has 14 residues. In DNA form, the CDR3 reads TGTGCCAGCAGCCGTGTGACTAGCGGCAATGAGCAGTTCTTC. Translating it yields CASSRVTSGNEQFF.

The chain combines TRBV6-4 with TRBJ2-3; 12 bases are a match to TRBD2. J was trimmed by 0 bases and V by 5 bases; bases with no gene match: 9. The CDR3 runs to 18 residues. Germline V gene lookup returns CDR1 MRHNA and CDR2 SNTAGT. The CDR3 sequence is CASSTNRLAGGSTDTQYF. CDR3 coding DNA: TGTGCCAGCAGTACAAATCGTCTAGCGGGGGGGAGCACAGATACGCAGTATTTT.

The table lists this clonotype with many counts. This chain connects TRBV5-1 to TRBJ2-2; possibly TRBD2 for D (6 bases). Germline lookup yields CDR1 SGHRS and CDR2 YFSETQ. The V end lost 4 bases, the J end lost 4 bases, and 17 bases lay between the germline ends. This CDR3 comprises 16 residues. As DNA, the CDR3 is TGCGCCAGCAGCCCCGGGGGTAGCTTGAGCACCGGGGAGCTGTTTTTT. Protein sequence: CASSPGGSLSTGELFF.

Only a few counts were recorded for this clonotype. CDR3 loop: CASSLQGPPNTGELFF. The CDR3 nucleotides are TGTGCCAGCAGCTTACAGGGTCCCCCGAACACCGGGGAGCTGTTTTTT. V and J are TRBV7-2 and TRBJ2-2, with a possible D match to TRBD1 (5 bases). The V gene lost 2 bases and the J gene lost 0 bases, with 10 bases spanning the gap. CDR1 and CDR2 (germline): SGHTA, FQGNSA. The length of the CDR3 is 16 residues. Full variable domain (outside the CDR3, taken from reference TRBV7-2 and TRBJ2-2): GAGVSQSPSNKVTEKGKDVELRCDPISGHTALYWYRQSLGQGLEFLIYFQGNSAPDKSGLPSDRFSAERTGGSVSTLTIQRTQQEDSAVYLCASSLQGPPNTGELFFGEGSRLTVL.

On this clonotype: A much more abundant neighbour one base away suggests this may be a read error. The V call is TRBV20-1, the J call TRBJ1-2; no clear D gene. The CDR3 extends over 11 amino acids. From germline, CDR1 is DFQATT and CDR2 SNEGSKA (reference sequence). As DNA, the CDR3 is TGCTGTGCTAACGAGAACTATGGCTACACCTTC. Residues: CCANENYGYTF.

This clonotype has a handful of counts. V usage is TRBV4-3 and J usage is TRBJ1-6, with D perhaps TRBD1 (6 bases). The CDR3 is 18 residues long. In germline, CDR1 is LGHNA, CDR2 YSLEER. Between the trimmed V and J ends, which lost 0 bases and 7 bases, there was a span of 19 bases. The CDR3 DNA sequence: TGCGCCAGCAGCCAAGATTTCGGCAGGGGTAGCGGAAATTCACCCCTCCACTTT. Translation: CASSQDFGRGSGNSPLHF.

The table lists this clonotype with a few counts. The chain recombines TRBV27 with TRBJ1-4, with a possible D match to TRBD1 (5 bases). The CDR3 is made up of 14 amino acids. In germline, CDR1 is MNHEY, CDR2 SMNVEV (reference sequence). The V gene lost 8 bases and the J gene lost 8 bases, with 18 bases spanning the gap. This CDR3 is CASGPGQGREKLFF. For the CDR3, the DNA is TGTGCCAGCGGCCCCGGGCAGGGACGAGAAAAACTGTTTTTT.

The sample holds many counts of this clonotype. The chain combines TRBV10-3 with TRBJ2-1; D is unresolved. The length of the CDR3 is 16 residues. Trimming removed 5 bases from V and 0 bases from J, with 14 bases in between. Germline-derived CDR1 and CDR2 are ENHRY and SYGVKD. CDR3 sequence (DNA): TGTGCCATCAGTCCCCCCGGCGGCAGCTCCTACAATGAGCAGTTCTTC. Translating gives CAISPPGGSSYNEQFF.

About this clonotype: This may stem from a read error, because a much larger clone lies one nucleotide away. The V gene is TRBV20-1, the J gene TRBJ1-2; D is uncertain. This CDR3 is built from 13 residues. The germline gives CDR1 DFQATT, CDR2 SNEGSKA (reference sequence). V was clipped by 6 bases and J by 4 bases, with 15 bases between them. CDR3 DNA sequence: TGCAGTGCACCCGGGTCAGGTCTCTATGGCTACACCTTC. Its translation: CSAPGSGLYGYTF.

This clonotype was counted a few times. This sequence joins TRBV7-2 and TRBJ2-3, with D maybe TRBD2 (6 bases). Per germline, CDR1 SGHTA and CDR2 FQGNSA. V lost 5 bases and J 2 bases, leaving 14 bases between the germline ends. The CDR3 length is 15 residues. The CDR3 bases are TGTGCCAGCAGCGTCTTCGGGGAGGCCACAGATACGCAGTATTTT. Encoded protein: CASSVFGEATDTQYF.

Ten or more counts support this clonotype. This chain joins TRBV20-1 and TRBJ2-7; tentatively, D is TRBD1 (6 bases). The V end was cut by 5 bases, the J end by 0 bases, with 14 bases between. This CDR3 is 14 amino acids long. Germline V gene lookup returns CDR1 DFQATT and CDR2 SNEGSKA (reference sequence). CDR3 sequence reads: CSAPGQRSSYEQYF. In nucleotides, the CDR3 is TGCAGTGCTCCCGGACAGCGTAGCTCCTACGAGCAGTACTTC.

This clonotype showed up many times. The chain combines TRBV12-3 or TRBV12-4 with TRBJ2-5; TRBD2 agrees at 11 bases. Trimming at V came to 8 bases and at J to 4 bases, leaving 3 bases not matched to a gene. The CDR3 has 13 residues. CDR3 sequence (DNA): TGTGCCAGCGGACTAGCGGGTGGAGAGACCCAGTACTTC. It encodes CASGLAGGETQYF.

Remarks on this clonotype: This may be a read error: a much more frequent sequence differs by one nucleotide. The chain has TRBV6-2 or TRBV6-3 and TRBJ2-2; D is possibly TRBD1 (6 bases). CDR3 length: 19 amino acids. The germline V gene has CDR1 MNHEY and CDR2 SVGEGT. The CDR3 is CASSSRKEANRAGAGEPFF. In DNA, the CDR3 is TGTGCCAGCAGTTCCCGAAAAGAAGCTAACAGGGCCGGGGCCGGGGAGCCGTTTTTT.

This clonotype was seen a handful of times. The chain has TRBV15 and TRBJ1-5; D is uncertain. Trimming stripped 6 bases from V and 0 bases from J, with 12 bases between. The CDR3 sequence is 15 residues long. The germline CDR1 and CDR2 sequences are LNHNV and YYDKDF (reference sequence). CDR3 coding DNA: TGTGCCACCAGGGAAACGGATTATAGCAATCAGCCCCAGCATTTT. It translates to CATRETDYSNQPQHF.

This clonotype was counted between two and nine times. The J gene is TRBJ2-1, the V gene TRBV4-2; maybe TRBD2 (5 bases). The CDR3 totals 14 residues. Germline V gene data show CDR1 as LGHNA and CDR2 as YNFKEQ. The V end was cut by 5 bases, the J end by 5 bases, with 13 bases between. CDR3 coding DNA: TGTGCCAGCAGCTTGACGGACTTCAACAATGAGCAGTTCTTC. As protein: CASSLTDFNNEQFF.

This clonotype was picked up many times. This chain connects TRBV10-1 to TRBJ1-2; no clear D gene. This CDR3 contains 14 residues. Germline CDR1 is WNHNN and CDR2 is SYGVQD (reference sequence). With 4 bases removed from V and 2 bases from J, the gap between germline ends came to 11 bases. This CDR3 reads CASSVRVLNYGYTF. Here the CDR3 DNA reads TGCGCCAGCAGTGTTAGGGTCCTCAACTATGGCTACACCTTC.

This clonotype was detected ten times or more. The chain has TRBV5-1 and TRBJ2-5, with D perhaps TRBD1 (5 bases). The CDR3 is 14 amino acids. V lost 4 bases, J lost 1 base, and 11 bases lay in between. Germline-derived CDR1 and CDR2 are SGHRS and YFSETQ. CDR3 in DNA: TGCGCCAGCAGCAAGGACATCCGCCAAGAGACCCAGTACTTC. This sequence encodes CASSKDIRQETQYF.

This chain joins TRBV2 and TRBJ2-5; TRBD2 might be the D (5 bases). In germline, CDR1 is SNHLY, CDR2 FYNNEI. The CDR3 has 14 amino acids. V was shortened by 8 bases and J by 3 bases, with 16 bases between the two germline ends. DNA for the CDR3: TGTGCCAGCCGGAAGGGAGAGGCGGAAGAGACCCAGTACTTC. The encoded protein is CASRKGEAEETQYF.

The J gene is TRBJ2-7, the V gene TRBV20-1; 8 bases are shared with TRBD1. The CDR3 extends over 11 amino acids. The V and J ends lost 7 bases and 6 bases, in that order; junction bases with no gene match: 5. CDR1 is DFQATT, CDR2 SNEGSKA, per germline (reference sequence). The CDR3 DNA reads as TGCAGTGGCGGACAGGGAGGCGAGCAGTACTTC. Amino acids: CSGGQGGEQYF.

A single count supports this clonotype. This chain joins TRBV20-1 and TRBJ1-5; possibly TRBD1 for D (5 bases). Germline loops: CDR1 DFQATT, CDR2 SNEGSKA (reference sequence). The CDR3 contains 14 residues. Trimming removed 3 bases at V and 2 bases at J, with 11 bases between. The CDR3 sequence: CSASRGVGNQPQHF. For the CDR3, the DNA is TGCAGTGCTAGTCGGGGGGTTGGCAATCAGCCCCAGCATTTT.